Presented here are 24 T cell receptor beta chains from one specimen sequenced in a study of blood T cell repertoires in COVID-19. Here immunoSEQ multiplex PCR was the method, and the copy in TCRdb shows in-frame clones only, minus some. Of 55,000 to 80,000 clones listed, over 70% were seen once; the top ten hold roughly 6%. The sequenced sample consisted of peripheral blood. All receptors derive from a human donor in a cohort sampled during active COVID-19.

In nucleotides, the CDR3 is TGTGCCAGCAGTGAATGGAGGTCCGCGGGTGGCTACACCTTC. As protein: CASSEWRSAGGYTF. The rearrangement joins TRBV6-1 to TRBJ1-2, with D hard to call. Per the germline V gene, CDR1 is MNHNS and CDR2 is SASEGT. V lost 2 bases, J lost 7 bases, and 14 bases lay in between. The CDR3 is 14 amino acids.

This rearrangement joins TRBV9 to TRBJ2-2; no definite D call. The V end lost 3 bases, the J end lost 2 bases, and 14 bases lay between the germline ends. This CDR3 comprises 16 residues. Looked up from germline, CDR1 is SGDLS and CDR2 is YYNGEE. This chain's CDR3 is CASSATSTGNTGELFF. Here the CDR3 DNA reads TGTGCCAGCAGCGCCACTTCCACGGGTAACACCGGGGAGCTGTTTTTT.

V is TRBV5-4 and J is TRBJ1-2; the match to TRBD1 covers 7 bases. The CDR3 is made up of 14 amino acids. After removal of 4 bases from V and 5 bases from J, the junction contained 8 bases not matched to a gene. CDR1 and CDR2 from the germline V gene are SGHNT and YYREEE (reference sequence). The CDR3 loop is CASSQGQIVYGYTF. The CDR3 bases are TGTGCCAGCAGCCAGGGACAGATTGTTTATGGCTACACCTTC.

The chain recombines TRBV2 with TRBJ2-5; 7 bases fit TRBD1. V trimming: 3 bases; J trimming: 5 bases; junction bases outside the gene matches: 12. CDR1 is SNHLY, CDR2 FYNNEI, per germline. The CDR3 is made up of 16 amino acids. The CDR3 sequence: CASSDPGTVVAETQYF. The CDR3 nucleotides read TGTGCCAGCAGTGACCCCGGGACAGTGGTCGCGGAGACCCAGTACTTC. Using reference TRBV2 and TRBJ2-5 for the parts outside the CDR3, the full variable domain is EPEVTQTPSHQVTQMGQEVILRCVPISNHLYFYWYRQILGQKVEFLVSFYNNEISEKSEIFDDQFSVERPDGSNFTLKIRSTKLEDSAMYFCASSDPGTVVAETQYFGPGTRLLVL.

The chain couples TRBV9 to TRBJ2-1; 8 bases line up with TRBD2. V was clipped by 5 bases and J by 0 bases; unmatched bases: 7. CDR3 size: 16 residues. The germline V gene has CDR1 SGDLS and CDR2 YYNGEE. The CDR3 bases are TGTGCCAGCAGTCGGGAGGGGACGAGCTCCTACAATGAGCAGTTCTTC. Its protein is CASSREGTSSYNEQFF.

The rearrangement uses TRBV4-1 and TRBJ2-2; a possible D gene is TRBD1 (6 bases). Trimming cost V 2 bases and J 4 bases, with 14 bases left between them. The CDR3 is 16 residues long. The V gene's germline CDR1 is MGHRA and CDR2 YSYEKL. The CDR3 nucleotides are TGCGCCAGCAGCCAATCTTACGGACAGATCACCGGGGAGCTGTTTTTT. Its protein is CASSQSYGQITGELFF.

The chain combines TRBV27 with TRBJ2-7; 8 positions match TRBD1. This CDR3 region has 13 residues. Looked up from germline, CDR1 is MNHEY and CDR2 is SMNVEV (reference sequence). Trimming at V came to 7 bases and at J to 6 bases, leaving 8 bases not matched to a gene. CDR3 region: CASTRDRGSEQYF. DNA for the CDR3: TGTGCCAGCACTCGCGACAGGGGATCCGAGCAGTACTTC.

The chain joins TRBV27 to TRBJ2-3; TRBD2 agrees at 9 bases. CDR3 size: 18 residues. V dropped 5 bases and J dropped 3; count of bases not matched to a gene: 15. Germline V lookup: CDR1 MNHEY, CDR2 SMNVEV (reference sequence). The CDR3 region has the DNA TGTGCCAGCAGTCCCCGCCCCCCAAGCGGGAGGAGGACAGATACGCAGTATTTT. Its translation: CASSPRPPSGRRTDTQYF.

The CDR3 region is CSASWTGGSDGYTF. The DNA of the CDR3 is TGCAGTGCTAGTTGGACAGGGGGCTCTGATGGCTACACCTTC. The rearrangement links TRBV20-1 to TRBJ1-2; 11 nucleotides match TRBD1. CDR3 length: 14 residues. The germline CDR1 and CDR2 sequences are DFQATT and SNEGSKA (reference sequence). Trimming removed 3 bases from V and 6 bases from J; junction bases left unmatched: 6.

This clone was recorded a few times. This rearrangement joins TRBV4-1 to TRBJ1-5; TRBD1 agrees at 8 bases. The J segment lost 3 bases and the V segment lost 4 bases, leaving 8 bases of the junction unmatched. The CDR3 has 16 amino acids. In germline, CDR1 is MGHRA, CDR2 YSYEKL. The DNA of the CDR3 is TGCGCCAGCAGCCCCAGAGACAGGGGCCCCAATCAGCCCCAGCATTTT. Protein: CASSPRDRGPNQPQHF.

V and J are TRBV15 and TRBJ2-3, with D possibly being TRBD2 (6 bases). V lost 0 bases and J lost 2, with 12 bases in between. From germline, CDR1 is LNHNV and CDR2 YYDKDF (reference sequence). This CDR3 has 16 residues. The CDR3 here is CATSRDRTGLTDTQYF. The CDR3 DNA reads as TGTGCCACCAGCAGAGATCGGACGGGACTCACAGATACGCAGTATTTT. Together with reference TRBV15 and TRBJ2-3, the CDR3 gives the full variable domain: DAMVIQNPRYQVTQFGKPVTLSCSQTLNHNVMYWYQQKSSQAPKLLFHYYDKDFNNEADTPDNFQSRRPNTSFCFLDIRSPGLGDTAMYLCATSRDRTGLTDTQYFGPGTRLTVL.

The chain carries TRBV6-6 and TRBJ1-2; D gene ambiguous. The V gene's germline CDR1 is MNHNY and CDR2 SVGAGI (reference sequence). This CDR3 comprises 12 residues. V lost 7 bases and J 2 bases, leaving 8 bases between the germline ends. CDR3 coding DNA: TGTGCCAGCACCGAGGTCAACTATGGCTACACCTTC. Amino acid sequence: CASTEVNYGYTF.

The CDR3 DNA reads as TGTGCCAGCAGTTACGGAGGGTCTAGTCAGCCCCAGCATTTT. Translating it yields CASSYGGSSQPQHF. The gene calls are TRBV6-2 or TRBV6-3 and TRBJ1-5, with no clear D. The length of the CDR3 is 14 residues. Germline V gene data show CDR1 as MNHEY and CDR2 as SVGEGT. V gave up 2 bases and J gave up 6 bases, with 11 bases separating them.

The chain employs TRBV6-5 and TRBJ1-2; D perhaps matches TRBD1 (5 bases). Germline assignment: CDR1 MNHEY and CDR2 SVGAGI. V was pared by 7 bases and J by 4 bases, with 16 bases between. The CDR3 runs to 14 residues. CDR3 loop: CASTPGGSIYGYTF. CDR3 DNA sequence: TGTGCCAGCACCCCGGGGGGTTCGATCTATGGCTACACCTTC.

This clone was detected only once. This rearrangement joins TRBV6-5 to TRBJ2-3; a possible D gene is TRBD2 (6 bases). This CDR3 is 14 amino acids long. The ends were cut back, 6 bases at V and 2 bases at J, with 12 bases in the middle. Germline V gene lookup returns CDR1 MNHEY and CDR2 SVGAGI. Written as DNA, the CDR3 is TGTGCCAGCAGAGGGACTCACTTCACAGATACGCAGTATTTT. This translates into CASRGTHFTDTQYF.

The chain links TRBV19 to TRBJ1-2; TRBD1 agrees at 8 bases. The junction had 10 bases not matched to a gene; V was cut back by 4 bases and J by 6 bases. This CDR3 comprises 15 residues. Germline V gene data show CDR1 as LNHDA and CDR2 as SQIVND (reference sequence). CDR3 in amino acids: CASSKWAGGNDGYTF. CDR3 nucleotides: TGTGCCAGTAGTAAATGGGCAGGGGGCAACGATGGCTACACCTTC.

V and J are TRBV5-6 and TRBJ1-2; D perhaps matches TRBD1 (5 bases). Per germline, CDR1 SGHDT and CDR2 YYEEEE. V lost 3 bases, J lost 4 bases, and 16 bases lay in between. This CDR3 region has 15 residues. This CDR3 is CASSYPVEGIYGYTF. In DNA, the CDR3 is TGTGCCAGCAGCTATCCAGTGGAGGGGATCTATGGCTACACCTTC.

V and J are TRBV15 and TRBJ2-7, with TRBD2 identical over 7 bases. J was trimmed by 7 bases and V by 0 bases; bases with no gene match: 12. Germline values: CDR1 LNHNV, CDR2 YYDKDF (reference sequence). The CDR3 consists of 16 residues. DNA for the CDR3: TGTGCCACCAGCAGAGAGAAAGGTGACGTGGGAGGGGAGCAGTACTTC. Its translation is CATSREKGDVGGEQYF.

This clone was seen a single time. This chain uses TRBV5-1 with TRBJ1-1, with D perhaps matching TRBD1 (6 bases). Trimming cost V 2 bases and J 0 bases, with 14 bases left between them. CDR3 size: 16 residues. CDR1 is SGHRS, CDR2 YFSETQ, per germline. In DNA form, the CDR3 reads TGCGCCAGCAGCTTATCTTCAGGGGCGATGAACACTGAAGCTTTCTTT. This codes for CASSLSSGAMNTEAFF.

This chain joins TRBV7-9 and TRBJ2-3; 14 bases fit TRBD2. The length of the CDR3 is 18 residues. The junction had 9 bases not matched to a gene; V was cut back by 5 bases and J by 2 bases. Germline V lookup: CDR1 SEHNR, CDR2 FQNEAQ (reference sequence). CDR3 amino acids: CASSLGLAGARNTDTQYF. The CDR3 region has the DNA TGTGCCAGCAGCCTGGGACTAGCGGGGGCCAGGAACACAGATACGCAGTATTTT.

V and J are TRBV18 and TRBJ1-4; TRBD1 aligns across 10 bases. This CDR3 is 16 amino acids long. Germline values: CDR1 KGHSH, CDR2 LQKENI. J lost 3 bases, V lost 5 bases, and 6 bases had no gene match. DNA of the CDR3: TGTGCCAGCTCAGCCCGGACAGGGGGGCCTAATGAAAAACTGTTTTTT. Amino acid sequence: CASSARTGGPNEKLFF.

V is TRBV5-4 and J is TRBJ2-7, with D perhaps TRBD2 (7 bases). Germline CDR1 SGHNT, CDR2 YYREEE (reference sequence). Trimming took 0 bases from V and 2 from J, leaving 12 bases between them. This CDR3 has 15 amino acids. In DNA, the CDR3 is TGTGCCAGCAGCTTGGGGCGGGGGCGCACCTACGAGCAGTACTTC. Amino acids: CASSLGRGRTYEQYF. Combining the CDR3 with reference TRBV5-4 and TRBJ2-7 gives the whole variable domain ETGVTQSPTHLIKTRGQQVTLRCSSQSGHNTVSWYQQALGQGPQFIFQYYREEENGRGNFPPRFSGLQFPNYSSELNVNALELDDSALYLCASSLGRGRTYEQYFGPGTRLTVT.

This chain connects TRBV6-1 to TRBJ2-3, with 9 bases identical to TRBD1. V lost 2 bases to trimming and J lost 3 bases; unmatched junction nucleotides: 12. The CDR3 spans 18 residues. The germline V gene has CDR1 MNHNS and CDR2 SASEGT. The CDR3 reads CASSEKFMGTGRTDTQYF. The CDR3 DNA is TGTGCCAGCAGTGAAAAATTTATGGGGACAGGGAGAACAGATACGCAGTATTTT.

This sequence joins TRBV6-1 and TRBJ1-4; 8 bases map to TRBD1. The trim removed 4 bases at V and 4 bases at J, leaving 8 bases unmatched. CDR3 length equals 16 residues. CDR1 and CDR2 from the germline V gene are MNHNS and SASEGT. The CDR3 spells CASSVLKGTGNEKLFF. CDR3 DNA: TGTGCCAGCAGTGTCCTTAAAGGGACAGGTAATGAAAAACTGTTTTTT.